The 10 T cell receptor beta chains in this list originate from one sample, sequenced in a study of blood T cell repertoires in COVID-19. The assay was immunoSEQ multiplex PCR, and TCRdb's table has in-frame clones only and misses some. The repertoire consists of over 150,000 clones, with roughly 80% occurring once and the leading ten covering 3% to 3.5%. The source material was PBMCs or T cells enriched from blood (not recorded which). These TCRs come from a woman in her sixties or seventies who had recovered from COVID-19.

The CDR3 loop is CASSVRTGTNTGELFF. DNA for the CDR3: TGTGCCAGCAGCGTTAGGACAGGAACGAACACCGGGGAGCTGTTTTTT. V gene TRBV9 combines with J gene TRBJ2-2, with 7 bases aligning to TRBD1. Germline loops: CDR1 SGDLS, CDR2 YYNGEE. CDR3 size: 16 residues. V gave up 2 bases and J gave up 0 bases; unmatched junction bases: 4.

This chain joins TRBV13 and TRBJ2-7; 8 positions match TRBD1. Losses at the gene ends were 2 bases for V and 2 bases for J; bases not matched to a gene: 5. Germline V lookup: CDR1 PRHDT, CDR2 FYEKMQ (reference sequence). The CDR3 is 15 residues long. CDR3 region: CASSLNDRGPYEQYF. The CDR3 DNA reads TGTGCCAGCAGCTTAAACGACAGGGGTCCCTACGAGCAGTACTTC.

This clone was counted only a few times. In DNA, the CDR3 is TGTGCCACCAGTACAGGGGGCCATCAGCCCCAGCATTTT. Its protein product is CATSTGGHQPQHF. The J gene is TRBJ1-5, the V gene TRBV24-1; 9 bases map to TRBD1. The V gene end was trimmed by 6 bases and the J gene end by 5 bases; junction bases not matched to a gene: 1. Germline loops: CDR1 KGHDR, CDR2 SFDVKD. The CDR3 extends over 13 amino acids.

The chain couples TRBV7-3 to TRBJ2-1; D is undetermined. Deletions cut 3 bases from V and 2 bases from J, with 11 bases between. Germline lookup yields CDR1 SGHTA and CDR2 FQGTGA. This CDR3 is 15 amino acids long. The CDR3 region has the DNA TGTGCCAGCAGCTTTGGTGTGGCTCCCTACAATGAGCAGTTCTTC. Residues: CASSFGVAPYNEQFF.

This CDR3 is CASRRGANEKLFF. Written as DNA, the CDR3 is TGTGCCAGCAGGCGGGGGGCTAATGAAAAACTGTTTTTT. This chain joins TRBV7-9 and TRBJ1-4, with D tentatively TRBD1 (5 bases). CDR1 SEHNR and CDR2 FQNEAQ come from the germline V gene (reference sequence). V shed 6 bases and J shed 3 bases, with 8 bases lying between them. The CDR3 sequence is 13 residues long.

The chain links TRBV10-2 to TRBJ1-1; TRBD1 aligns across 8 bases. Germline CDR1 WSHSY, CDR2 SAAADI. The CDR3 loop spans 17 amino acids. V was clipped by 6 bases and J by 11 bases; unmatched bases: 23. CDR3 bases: TGCGCCAGCAGCGAGAACAGGGGGAAGGGGCAGGCCCCTGGGGCTTTCTTT. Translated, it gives CASSENRGKGQAPGAFF.

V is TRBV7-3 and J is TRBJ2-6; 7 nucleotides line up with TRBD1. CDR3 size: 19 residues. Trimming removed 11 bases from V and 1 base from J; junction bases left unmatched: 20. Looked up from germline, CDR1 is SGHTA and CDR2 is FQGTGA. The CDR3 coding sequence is TGTGCCGGGAAAGGGGCAGGGGGTTGGCGGACATCTGGGGCCAACGTCCTGACTTTC. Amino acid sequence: CAGKGAGGWRTSGANVLTF.

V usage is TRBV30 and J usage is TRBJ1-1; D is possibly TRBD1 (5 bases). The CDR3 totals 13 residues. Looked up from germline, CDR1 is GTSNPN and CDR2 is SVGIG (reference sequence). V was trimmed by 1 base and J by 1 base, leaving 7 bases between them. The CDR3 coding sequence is TGTGCCTGGAGTGGGACATCGAACACTGAAGCTTTCTTT. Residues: CAWSGTSNTEAFF.

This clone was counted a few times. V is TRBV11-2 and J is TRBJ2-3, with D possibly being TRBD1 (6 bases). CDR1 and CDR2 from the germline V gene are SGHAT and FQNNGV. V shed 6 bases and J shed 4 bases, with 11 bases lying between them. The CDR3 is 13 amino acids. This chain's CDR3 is CASRMGAADTQYF. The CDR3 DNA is TGTGCCAGCAGGATGGGGGCCGCAGATACGCAGTATTTT.

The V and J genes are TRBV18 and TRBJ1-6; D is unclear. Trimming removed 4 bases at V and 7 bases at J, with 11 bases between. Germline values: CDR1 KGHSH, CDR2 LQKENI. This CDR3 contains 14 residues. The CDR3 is CASSRDTTNSPLHF. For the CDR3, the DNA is TGTGCCAGCTCACGAGACACGACCAATTCACCCCTCCACTTT.